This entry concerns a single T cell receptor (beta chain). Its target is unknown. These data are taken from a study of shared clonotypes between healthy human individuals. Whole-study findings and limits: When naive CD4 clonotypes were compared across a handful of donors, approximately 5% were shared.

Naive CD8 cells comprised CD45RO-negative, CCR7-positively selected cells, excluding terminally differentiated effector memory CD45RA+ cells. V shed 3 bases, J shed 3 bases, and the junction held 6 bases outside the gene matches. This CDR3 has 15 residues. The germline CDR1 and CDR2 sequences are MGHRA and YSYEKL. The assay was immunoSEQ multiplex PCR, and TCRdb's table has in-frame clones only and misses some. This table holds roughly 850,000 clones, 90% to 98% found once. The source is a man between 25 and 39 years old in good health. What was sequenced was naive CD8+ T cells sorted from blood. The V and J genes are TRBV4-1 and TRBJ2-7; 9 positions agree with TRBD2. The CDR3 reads CASSHRLAAGYEQYF. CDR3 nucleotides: TGCGCCAGCAGCCACCGACTAGCGGCAGGCTACGAGCAGTACTTC.